This TCR beta chain was sequenced in a study of blood T cell repertoires in COVID-19. In the study overall: Samples taken during acute and convalescent COVID-19 were collected in the United States, Italy and Spain. Sources were T cells, B-cell-depleted T cells, or PBMCs; the material itself was cDNA or gDNA.

As processed by the authors: Amplification of reference gene primers provided the estimated nucleated cell counts. Repertoires were generated with immunoSEQ multiplex PCR, while TCRdb's copy carries only in-frame clones and drops some. The DNA gave D and trimming, while V, J and clone size come from that table. This table holds under 500,000 clones, around 89% found once. CDR3 size: 16 residues. Trimming cost V 5 bases and J 1 base, with 15 bases left between them. Germline V lookup: CDR1 LGHNT, CDR2 FRNRAP. Sequences were obtained from peripheral blood. This sequence joins TRBV12-5 and TRBJ1-5; D might be TRBD1 (5 bases). The clonotype originates from a woman in her twenties or thirties with acute or convalescent COVID-19. In DNA, the CDR3 is TGTGCTAGTGGTGGATTCAGGGTGGAGAGCAATCAGCCCCAGCATTTT. Protein product: CASGGFRVESNQPQHF.